A single sample is the source of the 26 T cell receptor beta chains below, sequenced in a study of blood T cell repertoires in COVID-19. Sequenced by immunoSEQ multiplex PCR; TCRdb stores in-frame clones only, minus some. The sample holds around 200,000 clones, 88% seen once. The specimen was peripheral blood. These receptors originate from a man younger than 30 with active or convalescent COVID-19.

The chain joins TRBV5-8 to TRBJ1-1, with D possibly matching TRBD1 (6 bases). Germline V gene data show CDR1 as SGHTS and CDR2 as YDEGEE. The V and J ends lost 0 bases and 3 bases respectively, with 12 bases between them. This CDR3 has 15 amino acids. CDR3 sequence (DNA): TGTGCCAGCAGCTTGGCAGGGGAGGGGGACACTGAAGCTTTCTTT. Translation: CASSLAGEGDTEAFF.

This clone is a singleton in its sample. This chain links TRBV3-1 (or the pseudogene TRBV3-2) with TRBJ1-2; D is possibly TRBD1 (6 bases). V was pared by 2 bases and J by 6 bases, with 13 bases between. Per the germline V gene, CDR1 is LGHDT and CDR2 is YNNKEL (reference sequence). This CDR3 spans 14 amino acids. The CDR3 DNA reads TGTGCCAGCAGCCAATGGGAGGGGGTGGATGGCTACACCTTC. Translation gives CASSQWEGVDGYTF.

The genes are TRBV4-2 and TRBJ1-1; a weak D match, TRBD1 (5 bases). V lost 3 bases and J lost 7, with 12 bases in between. CDR3 length: 13 amino acids. Per germline, CDR1 LGHNA and CDR2 YNFKEQ. CDR3 sequence: CASSQRQDSEAFF. CDR3 DNA: TGTGCCAGCAGCCAGAGACAAGACAGTGAAGCTTTCTTT.

The J gene is TRBJ2-1, the V gene TRBV7-2; 7 nucleotides line up with TRBD2. Germline CDR1 and CDR2: SGHTA and FQGNSA. The CDR3 runs 13 residues. Losses at the gene ends were 1 base for V and 6 bases for J; bases not matched to a gene: 0. CDR3 residues: CASSLGGGNEQFF. CDR3 DNA sequence: TGTGCCAGCAGCTTAGGGGGGGGCAATGAGCAGTTCTTC.

The V and J genes are TRBV4-1 and TRBJ1-1; 8 bases line up with TRBD1. V lost 1 base, J lost 1 base, and 8 bases stayed unmatched. The CDR3 is 17 amino acids. The germline V gene has CDR1 MGHRA and CDR2 YSYEKL. CDR3 in DNA: TGCGCCAGCAGCCAAGCCACCTGGACAGGGAGGAACACTGAAGCTTTCTTT. Its translation is CASSQATWTGRNTEAFF.

This chain joins TRBV6-2 or TRBV6-3 and TRBJ1-5, with D possibly matching TRBD1 (5 bases). Trimming stripped 3 bases from V and 4 bases from J, with 10 bases between. Germline V gives CDR1 MNHEY, CDR2 SVGEGT. The CDR3 has 14 amino acids. The CDR3 here is CASSYLRQNQPQHF. In DNA, the CDR3 is TGTGCCAGCAGTTATTTGCGACAGAATCAGCCCCAGCATTTT.

The J gene is TRBJ1-2, the V gene TRBV25-1, with D possibly matching TRBD1 (5 bases). CDR3 length equals 17 residues. Germline loops: CDR1 MGHDK, CDR2 SYGVNS. Trimming stripped 4 bases from V and 4 bases from J, with 22 bases between. CDR3 loop: CASSAGIKGQGGYGYTF. The CDR3, as DNA: TGTGCCAGCAGTGCCGGGATTAAAGGGCAGGGAGGCTATGGCTACACCTTC.

The chain joins TRBV2 to TRBJ2-7, with 10 bases fitting TRBD1. Germline V CDR1 and CDR2: SNHLY, FYNNEI. This CDR3 is built from 14 residues. J gave up 5 bases and V 4 bases, and 5 bases lay outside the gene matches. CDR3 in DNA: TGTGCCAGCAGTGTACTGACAGGGGGCGACGAGCAGTACTTC. This translates into CASSVLTGGDEQYF.

The chain is built from TRBV5-6 and TRBJ2-6, with TRBD1 as a possible D gene (6 bases). This CDR3 spans 16 amino acids. The V end was cut by 5 bases, the J end by 3 bases, with 15 bases between. Germline assignment: CDR1 SGHDT and CDR2 YYEEEE. CDR3 DNA sequence: TGTGCCAGCAGGCGTCAGGGGACGGGTGGGGCCAACGTCCTGACTTTC. Amino acid sequence: CASRRQGTGGANVLTF.

In this sample, this clone turned up once. The chain recombines TRBV7-3 with TRBJ2-1, with no clear D. V lost 2 bases and J lost 12, with 14 bases in between. CDR1 and CDR2 from the germline V gene are SGHTA and FQGTGA. The CDR3 sequence is 13 residues long. CDR3 protein: CASSLSSASWQFF. CDR3 sequence (DNA): TGTGCCAGCAGCTTATCTAGTGCCAGTTGGCAGTTCTTC.

The V call is TRBV27, the J call TRBJ2-5; 8 nucleotides agree with TRBD1. Germline trimming cut 6 bases from V and 2 bases from J; bases unmatched to any gene: 11. The CDR3 totals 16 residues. CDR1 is MNHEY, CDR2 SMNVEV, per germline (reference sequence). The chain's CDR3 is CASRPWTGLGQETQYF. The CDR3 DNA reads TGTGCCAGCAGGCCCTGGACAGGGTTAGGTCAAGAGACCCAGTACTTC.

This clone occurred once. The V and J genes are TRBV6-5 and TRBJ2-7; D is possibly TRBD1 (6 bases). The CDR3 contains 14 residues. The V gene's germline CDR1 is MNHEY and CDR2 SVGAGI. The V and J ends lost 6 bases and 5 bases respectively, with 17 bases between them. The CDR3 nucleotides are TGTGCCAGCAGCGATAGAACAGGGCAGGACGAGCAGTACTTC. It yields the protein CASSDRTGQDEQYF.

The chain employs TRBV6-5 and TRBJ1-1; D gene unclear. This CDR3 is built from 14 residues. With 2 bases removed from V and 5 bases from J, the gap between germline ends came to 12 bases. Germline V gives CDR1 MNHEY, CDR2 SVGAGI. The CDR3 DNA is TGTGCCAGCAGTTACGGGGAGGGTGAGACTGAAGCTTTCTTT. As protein: CASSYGEGETEAFF.

This chain uses TRBV5-1 with TRBJ1-2; 8 bases align to TRBD1. Germline V gives CDR1 SGHRS, CDR2 YFSETQ. V trimming: 2 bases; J trimming: 6 bases; junction bases outside the gene matches: 6. This CDR3 spans 14 amino acids. This chain's CDR3 is CASSLPGQVDGYTF. CDR3 bases: TGCGCCAGCAGCTTACCGGGACAGGTCGATGGCTACACCTTC. Using reference TRBV5-1 and TRBJ1-2 for the parts outside the CDR3, the full variable domain is KAGVTQTPRYLIKTRGQQVTLSCSPISGHRSVSWYQQTPGQGLQFLFEYFSETQRNKGNFPGRFSGRQFSNSRSEMNVSTLELGDSALYLCASSLPGQVDGYTFGSGTRLTVV.

This clone was found a few times. The V and J genes are TRBV6-4 and TRBJ2-2; 9 bases are shared with TRBD2. In germline, CDR1 is MRHNA, CDR2 SNTAGT. V gave up 6 bases and J gave up 5 bases; unmatched junction bases: 1. CDR3 length equals 13 residues. The CDR3 DNA follows: TGTGCCAGCAGCCTAGCGGGGACCGGGGAGCTGTTTTTT. It codes for CASSLAGTGELFF.

V gene TRBV29-1 combines with J gene TRBJ2-7, with TRBD2 matching 9 bases. The CDR3 extends over 15 amino acids. V shed 0 bases and J 3 bases; nucleotides not matched to a gene: 6. Germline V gene sequence: CDR1 SQVTM, CDR2 ANQGSEA. For the CDR3, the DNA is TGCAGCGTTGAAGACAATAGCGGGAGAAACTACGAGCAGTACTTC. It specifies CSVEDNSGRNYEQYF.

For this clone: A junction boundary mismatches the germline segment, possibly from a read error. V gene TRBV7-7 combines with J gene TRBJ2-5; TRBD1 is a possible D gene (5 bases). Germline CDR1 is SSHAT and CDR2 is FNYEAQ (reference sequence). The CDR3 totals 15 residues. CDR3 region: CASSSSPRVGETQYF. The CDR3 coding sequence is TGTGCTAGCAGCTCAAGTCCCAGGGTAGGCGAGACCCAGTACTTC. The complete variable domain, with remaining parts taken from reference TRBV7-7 and TRBJ2-5, reads GAGVSQSPRYKVTKRGQDVTLRCDPISSHATLYWYQQALGQGPEFLTYFNYEAQPDKSGLPSDRFSAERPEGSISTLTIQRTEQRDSAMYRCASSSSPRVGETQYFGPGTRLLVL.

This sequence joins TRBV7-2 and TRBJ2-2; D is unclear. Trimming removed 1 base at V and 6 bases at J, with 6 bases between. Looked up from germline, CDR1 is SGHTA and CDR2 is FQGNSA. The CDR3 totals 13 residues. As DNA, the CDR3 is TGTGCCAGCAGCTTAGGTTATCCCGGGGAGCTGTTTTTT. This translates into CASSLGYPGELFF. Full variable domain (remainder filled in from reference TRBV7-2 and TRBJ2-2): GAGVSQSPSNKVTEKGKDVELRCDPISGHTALYWYRQSLGQGLEFLIYFQGNSAPDKSGLPSDRFSAERTGGSVSTLTIQRTQQEDSAVYLCASSLGYPGELFFGEGSRLTVL.

V usage is TRBV4-1 and J usage is TRBJ2-2, with TRBD2 matching 16 bases. V shed 0 bases, J shed 4 bases, and the junction held 8 bases outside the gene matches. The CDR3 contains 20 residues. From germline, CDR1 is MGHRA and CDR2 YSYEKL. CDR3 in DNA: TGCGCCAGCAGCCAAGAACCGGGACTAGCGGGGGGGCAAGGCACCGGGGAGCTGTTTTTT. Its translation is CASSQEPGLAGGQGTGELFF.

J is TRBJ1-2 and V is TRBV2; tentatively, D is TRBD1 (5 bases). V was clipped by 3 bases and J by 0 bases, with 8 bases between them. CDR1 SNHLY and CDR2 FYNNEI come from the germline V gene. The CDR3 consists of 14 residues. DNA for the CDR3: TGTGCCAGCAGTGAGCTCAGGGCTAACTATGGCTACACCTTC. This encodes CASSELRANYGYTF.

The chain uses TRBV7-3 and TRBJ2-2; 7 bases are shared with TRBD1. V lost 5 bases to trimming and J lost 6 bases; unmatched junction nucleotides: 3. Germline V gene data show CDR1 as SGHTA and CDR2 as FQGTGA. The CDR3 length is 13 residues. DNA of the CDR3: TGTGCCAGCAGCCCGCAGGGGGCCGGGGAGCTGTTTTTT. Translating gives CASSPQGAGELFF.

This clone has only a few counts. The chain has TRBV30 and TRBJ2-7; 10 bases align to TRBD2. This CDR3 has 13 amino acids. The germline V gene has CDR1 GTSNPN and CDR2 SVGIG (reference sequence). V lost 3 bases and J lost 6; bases outside the gene matches: 5. The CDR3, as DNA: TGTGCCTGGAGCGTTCAGCGGGGGGGCGAGCAGTACTTC. Translation: CAWSVQRGGEQYF.

The J gene is TRBJ1-3, the V gene TRBV19; 7 nucleotides align to TRBD1. This CDR3 comprises 15 residues. Losses at the gene ends were 3 bases for V and 5 bases for J; bases not matched to a gene: 7. The germline CDR1 and CDR2 sequences are LNHDA and SQIVND (reference sequence). Here the CDR3 reads CASSMKGDSRNTIYF. Written as DNA, the CDR3 is TGTGCCAGTAGTATGAAGGGGGACAGCCGAAACACCATATATTTT.

This sequence joins TRBV6-5 and TRBJ1-6; 8 bases are a match to TRBD1. This CDR3 comprises 15 residues. V gave up 2 bases and J gave up 11 bases; unmatched junction bases: 8. Germline assignment: CDR1 MNHEY and CDR2 SVGAGI. Here the CDR3 reads CASSYQQGATAPLHF. CDR3 bases: TGTGCCAGCAGTTACCAGCAGGGGGCTACTGCACCCCTCCACTTT.

This chain links TRBV13 with TRBJ2-5, with D uncertain. The V end was cut by 5 bases, the J end by 1 base, with 8 bases between. CDR1 is PRHDT and CDR2 is FYEKMQ in the germline V gene (reference sequence). This CDR3 spans 13 amino acids. CDR3 DNA: TGTGCCAGCAGCCCCGGGTTCCAAGAGACCCAGTACTTC. Translated, it gives CASSPGFQETQYF.

The chain has TRBV19 and TRBJ2-1, with 7 bases identical to TRBD2. The CDR3 covers 10 residues. Looked up from germline, CDR1 is LNHDA and CDR2 is SQIVND (reference sequence). CDR3 sequence: CAAGLYEQFF. CDR3 nucleotides: TGTGCAGCGGGACTCTATGAGCAGTTCTTC. Looking up the rest from reference TRBV19 and TRBJ2-1 gives the full variable domain: DGGITQSPKYLFRKEGQNVTLSCEQNLNHDAMYWYRQDPGQGLRLIYYSQIVNDFQKGDIAEGYSVSREKKESFPLTVTSAQKNPTAFYLCAAGLYEQFFGPGTRLTVL.